What follows are 32 T cell receptor beta chains derived from one specimen sequenced in a study of blood T cell repertoires in COVID-19 (dated by TCRdb to 2018 to 2020). Receptors were amplified or captured by the immunoSEQ multiplex PCR assay. Imported from immuneACCESS, the table was reduced by TCRdb to in-frame sequences with V and J called. These copies leave out some clones; in studies compared against another copy, an unresolved V gene accounts for under half, and the cause of the remainder is not known. Within this sample are roughly 430,000 clones, with roughly 84% of them counted one time only. The ten most abundant clones make up approximately 1.5% of the sample. Sequenced material: PBMCs or T cells enriched from blood (not recorded which). These receptors originate from a woman between 18 and 29 years old who had been exposed to COVID-19.

The V gene is TRBV7-2, the J gene TRBJ2-7; D may be TRBD1 (6 bases). The CDR3 is 14 residues long. Germline lookup yields CDR1 SGHTA and CDR2 FQGNSA. Trimming took 4 bases from V and 6 from J, leaving 16 bases between them. CDR3 nucleotides: TGTGCCAGCAGCTACCGCCGAACAGGGTCCGAGCAGTACTTC. Its translation: CASSYRRTGSEQYF.

The chain is built from TRBV7-2 and TRBJ2-7; 10 nucleotides line up with TRBD1. This CDR3 spans 14 amino acids. J lost 4 bases, V lost 4 bases, and 4 bases had no gene match. Germline assignment: CDR1 SGHTA and CDR2 FQGNSA. The CDR3 reads CASSWGQGTYEQYF. The CDR3 nucleotides read TGTGCCAGCAGCTGGGGACAGGGGACGTACGAGCAGTACTTC.

V and J are TRBV5-1 and TRBJ2-7, with TRBD1 as a possible D gene (6 bases). V was cut by 3 bases and J by 0 bases, with 10 bases left in between. The germline CDR1 and CDR2 sequences are SGHRS and YFSETQ. The CDR3 has 14 amino acids. The CDR3 is CASSSGQISYEQYF. The CDR3 nucleotides read TGCGCCAGCAGCTCCGGACAGATCTCCTACGAGCAGTACTTC.

This clone was seen a few times. Within the sample, other DNA sequences also encode this same CDR3. The chain is built from TRBV27 and TRBJ2-7; D is unclear. The V gene lost 6 bases and the J gene lost 3 bases, with 6 bases spanning the gap. Germline CDR1 and CDR2: MNHEY and SMNVEV (reference sequence). CDR3 length: 11 residues. CDR3 nucleotide sequence: TGTGCCAGCAGCCCTTACTACGAGCAGTACTTC. Encoded protein: CASSPYYEQYF.

The genes are TRBV7-9 and TRBJ2-1, with 9 bases matching TRBD1. Germline CDR1 and CDR2: SEHNR and FQNEAQ (reference sequence). The ends lost 5 bases at V and 6 bases at J; junction bases unmatched: 14. CDR3 length: 17 residues. The CDR3 DNA follows: TGTGCCAGCAGCCCTAGAGGGGGACAGGGCCAGATCAATGAGCAGTTCTTC. Encoded protein: CASSPRGGQGQINEQFF.

This chain joins TRBV19 and TRBJ2-6; D not resolved. The CDR3 spans 14 residues. The ends were cut back, 10 bases at V and 0 bases at J, with 10 bases in the middle. CDR1 LNHDA and CDR2 SQIVND come from the germline V gene (reference sequence). The CDR3 nucleotides read TGTGCCACCGCGTCAAGCTCTGGGGCCAACGTCCTGACTTTC. Its protein is CATASSSGANVLTF. Combining the CDR3 with reference TRBV19 and TRBJ2-6 gives the whole variable domain DGGITQSPKYLFRKEGQNVTLSCEQNLNHDAMYWYRQDPGQGLRLIYYSQIVNDFQKGDIAEGYSVSREKKESFPLTVTSAQKNPTAFYLCATASSSGANVLTFGAGSRLTVL.

This clone was seen just once. The CDR3 bases are TGTGCCAGCAGCTTACTCACGGCGGCTAGCGGGAGTCACGCGGAGACCCAGTACTTC. Protein: CASSLLTAASGSHAETQYF. The chain carries TRBV7-2 and TRBJ2-5; 10 positions match TRBD2. Trimming removed 2 bases from V and 5 bases from J; junction bases left unmatched: 17. CDR1 and CDR2 (germline): SGHTA, FQGNSA. The CDR3 spans 19 residues. The full variable domain, its missing parts supplied by reference TRBV7-2 and TRBJ2-5, is GAGVSQSPSNKVTEKGKDVELRCDPISGHTALYWYRQSLGQGLEFLIYFQGNSAPDKSGLPSDRFSAERTGGSVSTLTIQRTQQEDSAVYLCASSLLTAASGSHAETQYFGPGTRLLVL.

The chain couples TRBV20-1 to TRBJ1-6, with D possibly being TRBD1 (5 bases). Germline CDR1 and CDR2: DFQATT and SNEGSKA (reference sequence). This CDR3 contains 13 residues. V gave up 3 bases and J gave up 6 bases, with 9 bases separating them. The CDR3, as DNA: TGCAGTGCTAGTACGGACACTAATTCACCCCTCCACTTT. Protein: CSASTDTNSPLHF.

This clone has only one observation. The chain is built from TRBV5-1 and TRBJ2-1; a weak D match, TRBD1 (9 bases). CDR1 and CDR2 from the germline V gene are SGHRS and YFSETQ. Between the trimmed V and J ends, which lost 0 bases and 1 base, there was a span of 23 bases. This CDR3 comprises 20 residues. For the CDR3, the DNA is TGCGCCAGCAGCTTGGGGACCGGACAGGGGACTAGTCGGTCCTACAATGAGCAGTTCTTC. Its translation: CASSLGTGQGTSRSYNEQFF. Full variable domain (remainder filled in from reference TRBV5-1 and TRBJ2-1): KAGVTQTPRYLIKTRGQQVTLSCSPISGHRSVSWYQQTPGQGLQFLFEYFSETQRNKGNFPGRFSGRQFSNSRSEMNVSTLELGDSALYLCASSLGTGQGTSRSYNEQFFGPGTRLTVL.

This clone was seen only once. The CDR3 loop is CASRGSPGNSPLHF. DNA of the CDR3: TGTGCCAGCAGAGGATCTCCGGGTAATTCACCCCTCCACTTT. The genes are TRBV27 and TRBJ1-6, with D hard to call. V lost 6 bases and J lost 6, with 12 bases in between. The CDR3 contains 14 residues. Per the germline V gene, CDR1 is MNHEY and CDR2 is SMNVEV (reference sequence).

This sequence joins TRBV7-9 and TRBJ2-1, with D possibly being TRBD1 (6 bases). The germline V gene encodes CDR1 SEHNR and CDR2 FQNEAQ (reference sequence). The CDR3 length is 15 residues. V shed 4 bases and J shed 12 bases, with 22 bases lying between them. In DNA, the CDR3 is TGTGCCAGCAGCTCTCGGGACACGCCTTATGAAGGGCAGTTCTTC. This translates into CASSSRDTPYEGQFF. The full variable domain, rest sourced from reference TRBV7-9 and TRBJ2-1, is DTGVSQNPRHKITKRGQNVTFRCDPISEHNRLYWYRQTLGQGPEFLTYFQNEAQLEKSRLLSDRFSAERPKGSFSTLEIQRTEQGDSAMYLCASSSRDTPYEGQFFGPGTRLTVL.

This chain connects TRBV16 to TRBJ2-7; 11 bases line up with TRBD2. The trim removed 2 bases at V and 2 bases at J, leaving 5 bases unmatched. There are 16 residues in the CDR3. Germline CDR1 and CDR2: KGHSY and FQNENV. In DNA, the CDR3 is TGTGCCAGCAGCCAAGGTAATAGCGGGAGGGCCTACGAGCAGTACTTC. Protein: CASSQGNSGRAYEQYF.

This chain joins TRBV5-1 and TRBJ2-1; D perhaps matches TRBD2 (6 bases). Germline V gene data show CDR1 as SGHRS and CDR2 as YFSETQ. The CDR3 is 16 amino acids. V dropped 1 base and J dropped 6 bases, with 17 bases sitting between them. CDR3 sequence reads: CASSLYSGLVANEQFF. The CDR3 nucleotides are TGCGCCAGCAGCTTGTATAGCGGACTTGTCGCCAATGAGCAGTTCTTC.

The chain couples TRBV11-3 to TRBJ2-1; 11 nucleotides agree with TRBD2. This CDR3 is built from 15 residues. Trimming removed 3 bases from V and 5 bases from J; junction bases left unmatched: 3. Germline CDR1 SGHNT, CDR2 YENEEA. The CDR3, as DNA: TGTGCCAGCAGCTTCGCTAGCGGGGGGAACAATGAGCAGTTCTTC. Its translation: CASSFASGGNNEQFF.

This rearrangement joins TRBV29-1 to TRBJ1-2, with TRBD1 matching over 7 bases. V trimming: 7 bases; J trimming: 4 bases; junction bases outside the gene matches: 6. This CDR3 has 12 residues. CDR1 is SQVTM, CDR2 ANQGSEA, per germline. CDR3 sequence (DNA): TGCAGCGCGGGGGGACAGCTCTATGGCTACACCTTC. Translating it yields CSAGGQLYGYTF.

The chain joins TRBV7-2 to TRBJ1-4, with 10 bases matching TRBD1. With 3 bases clipped from V and 5 bases from J, the junction kept 6 bases outside the gene matches. Germline V gene data show CDR1 as SGHTA and CDR2 as FQGNSA. The CDR3 contains 16 residues. CDR3 nucleotides: TGTGCCAGCAGCTTTTCTTGGACAGGGGGGAATGAAAAACTGTTTTTT. This codes for CASSFSWTGGNEKLFF.

The J gene is TRBJ1-1, the V gene TRBV7-3, with TRBD1 as a possible D gene (5 bases). The CDR3 contains 13 residues. Trimming took off 2 bases at V and 3 bases at J, with 7 bases between the two ends. CDR1 and CDR2 from the germline V gene are SGHTA and FQGTGA. The CDR3 protein is CASSLGGDTEAFF. CDR3 bases: TGTGCCAGCAGCTTAGGGGGGGACACTGAAGCTTTCTTT.

The V call is TRBV15, the J call TRBJ2-1; TRBD2 is a possible D gene (6 bases). Germline CDR1 LNHNV, CDR2 YYDKDF (reference sequence). This CDR3 region has 13 residues. The germline V and J ends were trimmed by 8 bases and 10 bases, with 18 bases remaining between them. In nucleotides, the CDR3 is TGTGCCACCGCCGGGAGAGGGGCCAGGGAGCAGTTCTTC. This codes for CATAGRGAREQFF.

The chain has TRBV21-1 and TRBJ1-1. TRBV21-1 is noted as a pseudogene. The CDR3 covers 15 residues. Here the CDR3 reads CASSKDRSLNTEAFF. The CDR3 bases are TGTGCCAGCAGCAAAGATCGGTCCCTGAACACTGAAGCTTTCTTT.

This clone turned up a few times. The CDR3 loop reads CSVEGGFLAARNEQFF. The CDR3 coding sequence is TGCAGCGTTGAGGGGGGGTTCCTAGCGGCACGCAATGAGCAGTTCTTC. The V and J genes are TRBV29-1 and TRBJ2-1; 7 bases line up with TRBD2. This CDR3 is built from 16 residues. Germline V gives CDR1 SQVTM, CDR2 ANQGSEA. V gave up 3 bases and J gave up 6 bases; unmatched junction bases: 14.

The gene calls are TRBV14 and TRBJ2-1, with 9 bases that match TRBD2. From germline, CDR1 is SGHDN and CDR2 FVKESK. With V trimmed by 2 bases and J by 10 bases, 3 bases remained unmatched. The CDR3 consists of 13 residues. In nucleotides, the CDR3 is TGTGCCAGCAGCCAACCGCTAGCGGGGGAGCAGTTCTTC. Translated: CASSQPLAGEQFF.

V and J are TRBV7-2 and TRBJ2-1; TRBD2 might be the D (5 bases). The CDR3 is 14 residues long. V gave up 6 bases and J gave up 0 bases, with 9 bases separating them. CDR1 SGHTA and CDR2 FQGNSA come from the germline V gene. The CDR3 here is CASSFGSSYNEQFF. CDR3 nucleotides: TGTGCCAGCAGTTTTGGGAGCTCCTACAATGAGCAGTTCTTC.

A single count supports this clone. J is TRBJ1-3 and V is TRBV7-2; D is possibly TRBD1 (5 bases). V was trimmed by 3 bases and J by 0 bases, leaving 15 bases between them. This CDR3 has 17 residues. Germline CDR1 and CDR2: SGHTA and FQGNSA. CDR3 sequence (DNA): TGTGCCAGCAGCTTCTCGGGGGGGGTCTCCTCTGGAAACACCATATATTTT. Its protein product is CASSFSGGVSSGNTIYF.

The chain links TRBV13 to TRBJ2-2; no firm D call. CDR3 length: 12 amino acids. Trimming pared 6 bases from V and 4 bases from J, leaving 6 bases between. Germline V gene sequence: CDR1 PRHDT, CDR2 FYEKMQ (reference sequence). The CDR3 DNA reads as TGTGCCAGCAGTCCAGGCACCGGGGAGCTGTTTTTT. As protein: CASSPGTGELFF.

This chain joins TRBV28 and TRBJ1-1; D is ambiguous. The ends were cut back, 5 bases at V and 7 bases at J, with 11 bases in the middle. This CDR3 region has 12 residues. CDR1 MDHEN and CDR2 SYDVKM come from the germline V gene. Written as DNA, the CDR3 is TGTGCCAGCAGTCTCCCTAAAGATGAAGCTTTCTTT. Translated: CASSLPKDEAFF.

The chain links TRBV5-1 to TRBJ2-7; TRBD2 matches at 10 bases. Germline V lookup: CDR1 SGHRS, CDR2 YFSETQ. This CDR3 contains 16 residues. V gave up 3 bases and J gave up 2 bases; unmatched junction bases: 8. The DNA for the CDR3 is TGCGCCAGCAGCTATGCTAGCGGGGGAGCCGCCTACGAGCAGTACTTC. Its translation is CASSYASGGAAYEQYF.

The chain recombines TRBV19 with TRBJ2-5, with D maybe TRBD2 (6 bases). This CDR3 is built from 16 residues. In germline, CDR1 is LNHDA, CDR2 SQIVND (reference sequence). Trimming pared 4 bases from V and 4 bases from J, leaving 19 bases between. The CDR3 coding sequence is TGTGCCAGTAGTAACCCCGGAGGGGAAGGTCGAGAGACCCAGTACTTC. Protein product: CASSNPGGEGRETQYF.

This chain joins TRBV5-1 and TRBJ1-4; D uncertain. CDR1 is SGHRS and CDR2 is YFSETQ in the germline V gene. The V end was cut by 7 bases, the J end by 4 bases, with 14 bases between. The length of the CDR3 is 14 residues. The CDR3 protein is CASQERGGNEKLFF. The CDR3 DNA reads TGCGCCAGCCAAGAAAGAGGTGGTAATGAAAAACTGTTTTTT.

This clone was detected only a few times. The CDR3 DNA reads TGTGCCAGTAGTACGAATGGAGCGGGGCGCTCCTACAATGAGCAGTTCTTC. This translates into CASSTNGAGRSYNEQFF. J is TRBJ2-1 and V is TRBV19, with 7 bases lining up with TRBD2. This CDR3 has 17 amino acids. Looked up from germline, CDR1 is LNHDA and CDR2 is SQIVND (reference sequence). V lost 4 bases and J lost 0; bases outside the gene matches: 9.

The chain is built from TRBV6-5 and TRBJ1-1, with D unresolved. Looked up from germline, CDR1 is MNHEY and CDR2 is SVGAGI. V was cut by 0 bases and J by 5 bases, with 10 bases left in between. This CDR3 is 14 amino acids long. DNA for the CDR3: TGTGCCAGCAGTTACTCACTGGGCAGGACTGAAGCTTTCTTT. This codes for CASSYSLGRTEAFF.

V and J are TRBV30 and TRBJ2-1, with a tentative D call TRBD2 (6 bases). This CDR3 comprises 15 residues. Trimming took off 1 base at V and 7 bases at J, with 17 bases between the two ends. Germline lookup yields CDR1 GTSNPN and CDR2 SVGIG (reference sequence). The CDR3: CAWSGGTLVRNEQFF. The CDR3 DNA reads as TGTGCCTGGAGTGGCGGGACCCTGGTCCGGAATGAGCAGTTCTTC. Combining the CDR3 with reference TRBV30 and TRBJ2-1 gives the whole variable domain SQTIHQWPATLVQPVGSPLSLECTVEGTSNPNLYWYRQAAGRGLQLLFYSVGIGQISSEVPQNLSASRPQDRQFILSSKKLLLSDSGFYLCAWSGGTLVRNEQFFGPGTRLTVL.

This clone was counted a single time. J is TRBJ2-1 and V is TRBV4-1, with D perhaps matching TRBD2 (5 bases). This CDR3 is built from 14 residues. The germline gives CDR1 MGHRA, CDR2 YSYEKL. Trimming shortened V by 1 base and J by 9 bases, and 13 bases separated the two germline ends. In DNA form, the CDR3 reads TGCGCCAGCAGCCAAGTCGGGGTACGGAGTGAGCAGTTCTTC. Protein: CASSQVGVRSEQFF.